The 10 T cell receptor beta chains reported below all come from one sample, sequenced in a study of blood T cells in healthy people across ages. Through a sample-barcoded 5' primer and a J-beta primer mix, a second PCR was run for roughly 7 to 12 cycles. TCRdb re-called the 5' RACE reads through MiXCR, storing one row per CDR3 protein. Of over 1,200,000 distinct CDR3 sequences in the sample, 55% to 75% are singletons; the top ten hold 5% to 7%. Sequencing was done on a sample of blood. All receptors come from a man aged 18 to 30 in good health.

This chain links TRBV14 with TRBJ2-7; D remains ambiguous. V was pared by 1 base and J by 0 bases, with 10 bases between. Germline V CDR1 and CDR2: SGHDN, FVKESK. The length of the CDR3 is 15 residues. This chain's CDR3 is CASSQVSYSSYEQYF. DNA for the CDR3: TGTGCCAGCAGCCAAGTTTCCTACAGCTCCTACGAGCAGTACTTC. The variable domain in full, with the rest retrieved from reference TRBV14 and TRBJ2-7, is EAGVTQFPSHSVIEKGQTVTLRCDPISGHDNLYWYRRVMGKEIKFLLHFVKESKQDESGMPNNRFLAERTGGTYSTLKVQPAELEDSGVYFCASSQVSYSSYEQYFGPGTRLTVT.

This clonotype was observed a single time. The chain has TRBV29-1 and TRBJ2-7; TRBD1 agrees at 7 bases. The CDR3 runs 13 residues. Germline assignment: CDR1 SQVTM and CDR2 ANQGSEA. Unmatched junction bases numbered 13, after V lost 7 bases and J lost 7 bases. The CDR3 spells CSAAGTVFNEQYF. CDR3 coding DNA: TGCAGCGCCGCCGGGACAGTCTTCAATGAGCAGTACTTC.

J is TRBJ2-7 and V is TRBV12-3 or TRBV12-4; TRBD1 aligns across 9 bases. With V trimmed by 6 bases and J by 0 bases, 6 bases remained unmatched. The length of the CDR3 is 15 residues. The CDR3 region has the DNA TGTGCCAGCAGCTCCGGGACAGGGCTCTCCTACGAGCAGTACTTC. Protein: CASSSGTGLSYEQYF.

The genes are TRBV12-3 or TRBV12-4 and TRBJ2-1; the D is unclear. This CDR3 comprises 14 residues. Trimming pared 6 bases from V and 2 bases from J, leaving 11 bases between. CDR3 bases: TGTGCCAGCAGCTTATTCCCAACCTACAATGAGCAGTTCTTC. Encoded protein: CASSLFPTYNEQFF.

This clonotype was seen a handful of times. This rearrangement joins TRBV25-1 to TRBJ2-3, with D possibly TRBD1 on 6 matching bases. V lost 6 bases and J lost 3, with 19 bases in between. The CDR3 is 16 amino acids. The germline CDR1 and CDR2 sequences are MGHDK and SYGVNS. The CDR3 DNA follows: TGTGCCAGCAGAAAACAGGGAGTGGGGGTTACAGATACGCAGTATTTT. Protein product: CASRKQGVGVTDTQYF.

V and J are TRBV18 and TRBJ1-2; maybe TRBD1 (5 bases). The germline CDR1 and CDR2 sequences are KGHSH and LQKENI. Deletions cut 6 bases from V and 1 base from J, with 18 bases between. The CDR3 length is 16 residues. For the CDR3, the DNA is TGTGCCAGCTCTTCGCGCGGGGGGAGAGTTAACTATGGCTACACCTTC. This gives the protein CASSSRGGRVNYGYTF.

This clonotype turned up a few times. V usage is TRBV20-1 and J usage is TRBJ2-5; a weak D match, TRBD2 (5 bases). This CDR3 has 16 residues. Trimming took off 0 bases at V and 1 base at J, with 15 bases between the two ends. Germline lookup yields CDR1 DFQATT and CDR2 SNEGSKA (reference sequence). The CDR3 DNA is TGCAGTGCTAGAGACCATGGGCGGACTCTCCAAGAGACCCAGTACTTC. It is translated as CSARDHGRTLQETQYF.

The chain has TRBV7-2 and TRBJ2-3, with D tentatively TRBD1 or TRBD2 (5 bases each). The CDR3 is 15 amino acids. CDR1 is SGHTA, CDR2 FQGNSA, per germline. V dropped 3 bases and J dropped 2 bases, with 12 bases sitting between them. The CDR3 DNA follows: TGTGCCAGCAGCTTGCAACTAGGGGACACAGATACGCAGTATTTT. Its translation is CASSLQLGDTDTQYF.

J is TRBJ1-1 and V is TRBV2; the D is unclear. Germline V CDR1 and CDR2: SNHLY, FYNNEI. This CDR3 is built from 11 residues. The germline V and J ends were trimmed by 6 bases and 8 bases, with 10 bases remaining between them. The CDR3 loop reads CASSEATEAFF. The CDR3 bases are TGTGCCAGCAGCGAGGCCACGGAAGCTTTCTTT.

CDR3 sequence reads: CASSQGGGRNTIYF. The CDR3, as DNA: TGCGCCAGCAGCCAAGGCGGGGGACGAAACACCATATATTTT. V gene TRBV4-1 combines with J gene TRBJ1-3; weak D call: TRBD1 (5 bases). This CDR3 contains 14 residues. V lost 1 base and J 5 bases, leaving 9 bases between the germline ends. Looked up from germline, CDR1 is MGHRA and CDR2 is YSYEKL.